The 3 T cell receptor beta chains presented below share a single source sample, sequenced in a study of technical replicates of blood from a few donors. The protocol was immunoSEQ multiplex PCR, while the TCRdb copy is restricted to in-frame clones and leaves out a portion. Of 75,000 to 100,000 clones in the sample, 95% are singletons; the top ten hold approximately 0.26%. Sample: T cells isolated from PBMCs. All receptors derive from a human donor in good health.

The J gene is TRBJ2-3, the V gene TRBV6-4, with D hard to call. V lost 4 bases to trimming and J lost 1 base, with 9 bases between them. Germline CDR1 is MRHNA and CDR2 is SNTAGT. The CDR3 spans 14 residues. The CDR3 DNA sequence: TGTGCCAGCAGTGTCACTACTGGCACAGATACGCAGTATTTT. It yields the protein CASSVTTGTDTQYF.

The J gene is TRBJ2-7, the V gene TRBV27; D is uncertain. The CDR3 is 14 amino acids. V was pared by 4 bases and J by 2 bases, with 12 bases between. Germline CDR1 MNHEY, CDR2 SMNVEV (reference sequence). CDR3 sequence: CASSSSPDTYEQYF. The CDR3, as DNA: TGTGCCAGCAGTTCCTCCCCCGACACCTACGAGCAGTACTTC.

The V gene is TRBV4-1, the J gene TRBJ2-1; D possibly corresponds to TRBD2 (5 bases). The CDR3 spans 15 residues. V gave up 1 base and J gave up 4 bases, with 11 bases separating them. Per germline, CDR1 MGHRA and CDR2 YSYEKL. The CDR3 loop is CASSQGAGGYNEQFF. CDR3 coding DNA: TGCGCCAGCAGCCAAGGGGCCGGCGGGTACAATGAGCAGTTCTTC.